Following are 3 T cell receptor beta chains from one sample sequenced in a study of blood T cells in healthy people across ages. A second PCR of about 7 to 12 cycles used a sample-barcoded 5' primer and a J-beta primer mix. Using its own MiXCR run on the 5' RACE reads, TCRdb lists one record per CDR3 protein. The top ten clones hold more than 20% of a sample with some 1,800,000 distinct CDR3 sequences, roughly two fifths of them seen once. The sequenced sample consisted of blood. These receptors originate from a human donor in good health.

The genes are TRBV6-5 and TRBJ2-7; 9 bases line up with TRBD1. The germline gives CDR1 MNHEY, CDR2 SVGAGI. The junction had 9 bases not matched to a gene; V was cut back by 0 bases and J by 0 bases. CDR3 size: 18 residues. This chain's CDR3 is CASSYSGGQGTSSYEQYF. Written as DNA, the CDR3 is TGTGCCAGCAGTTACTCGGGGGGACAGGGAACCAGCTCCTACGAGCAGTACTTC.

The rearrangement joins TRBV4-3 to TRBJ2-3; D possibly uses TRBD1 or TRBD2 (5 bases each). The CDR3 loop spans 15 amino acids. Germline CDR1 and CDR2: LGHNA and YSLEER. V dropped 1 base and J dropped 0 bases, with 8 bases sitting between them. The chain's CDR3 is CASSQGGWSTDTQYF. CDR3 in DNA: TGCGCCAGCAGCCAAGGGGGGTGGAGCACAGATACGCAGTATTTT.

In its sample, this clonotype was seen a few times. This chain joins TRBV6-1 and TRBJ2-6; D not resolved. Trimming pared 2 bases from V and 1 base from J, leaving 12 bases between. The germline V gene encodes CDR1 MNHNS and CDR2 SASEGT. CDR3 length: 17 residues. The CDR3 DNA follows: TGTGCCAGCAGTGAACAATCGCCGGGTTCTGGGGCCAACGTCCTGACTTTC. Protein: CASSEQSPGSGANVLTF.